The entry that follows covers one TCR beta chain sequence. The germline V and J ends were trimmed by 7 bases and 1 base, with 16 bases remaining between them. This CDR3 has 15 amino acids. This specimen comes from a study of response to subunit inactivated influenza vaccine. Each CDR3 protein is one row after TCRdb ran MiXCR on the RT-PCR reads. The sample lists around 750,000 distinct CDR3 sequences, 21% occurring once. The J gene is TRBJ1-1, the V gene TRBV12-3 or TRBV12-4; D not resolved. The TCR comes from a man in his forties or fifties who received an inactivated influenza vaccine. Specimen: PBMCs from blood, collected roughly 5 days after vaccination. This CDR3 reads CASNTQRARNTEAFF. DNA for the CDR3: TGTGCCAGCAACACACAGAGAGCGAGGAACACTGAAGCTTTCTTT.